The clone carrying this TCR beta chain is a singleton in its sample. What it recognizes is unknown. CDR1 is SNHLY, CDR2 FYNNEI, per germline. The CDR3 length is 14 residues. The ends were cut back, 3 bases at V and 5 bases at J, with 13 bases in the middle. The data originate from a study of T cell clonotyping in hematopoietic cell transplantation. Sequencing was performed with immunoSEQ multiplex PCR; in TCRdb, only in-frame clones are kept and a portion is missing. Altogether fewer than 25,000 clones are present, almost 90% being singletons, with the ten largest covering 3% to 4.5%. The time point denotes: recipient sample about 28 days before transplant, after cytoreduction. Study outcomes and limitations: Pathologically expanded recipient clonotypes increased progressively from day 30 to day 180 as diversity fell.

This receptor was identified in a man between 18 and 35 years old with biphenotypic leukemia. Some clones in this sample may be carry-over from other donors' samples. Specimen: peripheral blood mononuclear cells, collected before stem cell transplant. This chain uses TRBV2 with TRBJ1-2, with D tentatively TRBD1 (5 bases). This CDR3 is CASSESQEGYGYTF. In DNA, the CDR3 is TGTGCCAGCAGTGAGTCGCAGGAGGGGTATGGCTACACCTTC.